This T cell receptor (beta chain) was obtained from a study of blood T cell repertoires in COVID-19. Across the whole study: The United States, Italy and Spain were the sources of the acute and convalescent COVID-19 samples. In each case, the material was cDNA or gDNA derived from T cells, B-cell-depleted T cells, or PBMCs.

The V gene end was trimmed by 7 bases and the J gene end by 5 bases; junction bases not matched to a gene: 8. The germline gives CDR1 SEHNR, CDR2 FQNEAQ (reference sequence). The CDR3 runs to 16 residues. Original handling: Estimates of nucleated cell counts were drawn from the amplification of reference gene primers. Using immunoSEQ multiplex PCR, the repertoire was profiled, and TCRdb retains in-frame clones only, with some absent. V and J calls and clone size follow that table, whereas D and trimming were derived from the DNA. Here the sample spans just under 150,000 clones, roughly 90% being singletons.

The chain has TRBV7-9 and TRBJ2-3; TRBD2 matches 14 bases. The sequenced material came from peripheral blood. The clonotype originates from a human donor in a cohort sampled during active COVID-19. CDR3 sequence (DNA): TGTGCCAGCAATCCTGGGACTAGCGGGGGATTAGATACGCAGTATTTT. It codes for CASNPGTSGGLDTQYF.